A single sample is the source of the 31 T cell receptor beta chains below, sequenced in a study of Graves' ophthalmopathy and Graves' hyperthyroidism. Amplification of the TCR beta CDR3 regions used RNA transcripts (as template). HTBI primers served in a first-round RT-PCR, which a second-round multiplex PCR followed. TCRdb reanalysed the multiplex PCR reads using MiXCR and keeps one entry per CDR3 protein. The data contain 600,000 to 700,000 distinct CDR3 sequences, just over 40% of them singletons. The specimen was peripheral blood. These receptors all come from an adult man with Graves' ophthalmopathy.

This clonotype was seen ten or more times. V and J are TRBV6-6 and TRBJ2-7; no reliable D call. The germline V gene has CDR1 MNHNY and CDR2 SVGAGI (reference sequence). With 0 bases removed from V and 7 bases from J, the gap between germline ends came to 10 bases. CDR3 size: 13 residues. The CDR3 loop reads CASSYSKVFEQYF. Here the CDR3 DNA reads TGTGCCAGCAGTTACTCGAAAGTTTTTGAGCAGTACTTC.

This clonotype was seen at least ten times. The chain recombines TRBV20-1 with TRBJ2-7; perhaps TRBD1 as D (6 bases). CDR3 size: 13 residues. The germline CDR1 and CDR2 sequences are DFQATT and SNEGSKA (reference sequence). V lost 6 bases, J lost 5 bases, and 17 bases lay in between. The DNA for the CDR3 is TGCAGTGCCGTTAGCGTTGGGGGCCACGAGCAGTACTTC. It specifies CSAVSVGGHEQYF.

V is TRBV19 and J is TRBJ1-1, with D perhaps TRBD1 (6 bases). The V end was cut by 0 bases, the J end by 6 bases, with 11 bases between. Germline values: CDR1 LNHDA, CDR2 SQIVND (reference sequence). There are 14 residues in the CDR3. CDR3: CASSIDRGRAEAFF. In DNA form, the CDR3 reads TGTGCCAGTAGTATAGATCGGGGGCGCGCTGAAGCTTTCTTT.

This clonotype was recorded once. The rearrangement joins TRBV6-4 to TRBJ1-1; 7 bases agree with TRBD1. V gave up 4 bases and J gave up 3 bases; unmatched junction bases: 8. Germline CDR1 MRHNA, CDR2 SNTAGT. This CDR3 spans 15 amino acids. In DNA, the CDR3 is TGTGCCAGCAGTGCTCGCGGACAGGCGGACACTGAAGCTTTCTTT. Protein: CASSARGQADTEAFF.

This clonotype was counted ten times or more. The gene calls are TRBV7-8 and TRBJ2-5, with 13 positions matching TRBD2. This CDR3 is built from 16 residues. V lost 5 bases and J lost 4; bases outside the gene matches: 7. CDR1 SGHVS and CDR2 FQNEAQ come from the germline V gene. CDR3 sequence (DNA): TGTGCCAGCAGCCAAGAACTAGCGGGGGGGCGAGAGACCCAGTACTTC. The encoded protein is CASSQELAGGRETQYF.

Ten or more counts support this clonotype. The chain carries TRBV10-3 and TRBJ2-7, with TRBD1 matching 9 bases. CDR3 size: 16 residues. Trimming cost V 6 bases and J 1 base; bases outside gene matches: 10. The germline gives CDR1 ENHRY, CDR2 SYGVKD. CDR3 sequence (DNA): TGTGCCATCAGCGAATTTCCGGGACAGGGTTCCTACGAGCAGTACTTC. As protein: CAISEFPGQGSYEQYF.

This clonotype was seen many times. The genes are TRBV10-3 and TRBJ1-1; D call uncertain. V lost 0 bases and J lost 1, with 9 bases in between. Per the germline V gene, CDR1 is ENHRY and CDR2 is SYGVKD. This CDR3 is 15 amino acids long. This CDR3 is CAISESWGENTEAFF. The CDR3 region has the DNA TGTGCCATCAGTGAGTCGTGGGGAGAGAACACTGAAGCTTTCTTT.

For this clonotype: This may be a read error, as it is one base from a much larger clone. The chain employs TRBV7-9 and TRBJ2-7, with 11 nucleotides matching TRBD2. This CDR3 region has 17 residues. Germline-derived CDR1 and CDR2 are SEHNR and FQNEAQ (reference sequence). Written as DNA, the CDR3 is TGTGCCAGCAGCTTAGGCGGGACTAGCGGAGTTCCCTACGAGAAGTACTTC. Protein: CASSLGGTSGVPYEKYF.

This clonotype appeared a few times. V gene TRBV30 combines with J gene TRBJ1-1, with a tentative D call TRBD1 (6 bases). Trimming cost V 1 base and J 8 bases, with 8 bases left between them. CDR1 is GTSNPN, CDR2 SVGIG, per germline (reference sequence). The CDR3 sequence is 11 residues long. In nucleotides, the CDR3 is TGTGCCTGGAGTGCGACAGGCGAAGCTTTCTTT. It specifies CAWSATGEAFF. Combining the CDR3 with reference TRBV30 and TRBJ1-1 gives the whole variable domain SQTIHQWPATLVQPVGSPLSLECTVEGTSNPNLYWYRQAAGRGLQLLFYSVGIGQISSEVPQNLSASRPQDRQFILSSKKLLLSDSGFYLCAWSATGEAFFGQGTRLTVV.

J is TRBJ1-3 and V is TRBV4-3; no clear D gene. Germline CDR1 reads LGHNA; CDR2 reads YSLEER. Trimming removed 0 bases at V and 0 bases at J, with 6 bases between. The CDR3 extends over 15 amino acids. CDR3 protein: CASSQDSFSGNTIYF. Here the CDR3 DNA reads TGCGCCAGCAGCCAAGACAGCTTCTCTGGAAACACCATATATTTT.

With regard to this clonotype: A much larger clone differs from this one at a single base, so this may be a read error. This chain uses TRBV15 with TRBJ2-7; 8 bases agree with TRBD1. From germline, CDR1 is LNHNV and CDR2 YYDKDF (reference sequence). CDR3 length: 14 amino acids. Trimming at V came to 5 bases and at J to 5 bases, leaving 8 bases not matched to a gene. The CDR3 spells CATSPGAGGNEQYF. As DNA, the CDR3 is TGTGCCACCAGCCCTGGGGCAGGGGGCAACGAGCAGTACTTC.

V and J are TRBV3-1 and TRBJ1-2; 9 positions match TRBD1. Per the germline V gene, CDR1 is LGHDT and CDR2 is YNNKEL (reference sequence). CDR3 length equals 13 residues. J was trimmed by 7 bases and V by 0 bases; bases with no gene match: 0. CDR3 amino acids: CASSQEDRGGYTF. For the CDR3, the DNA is TGTGCCAGCAGCCAAGAGGACAGGGGTGGCTACACCTTC. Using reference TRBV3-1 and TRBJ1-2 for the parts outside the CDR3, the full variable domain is DTAVSQTPKYLVTQMGNDKSIKCEQNLGHDTMYWYKQDSKKFLKIMFSYNNKELIINETVPNRFSPKSPDKAHLNLHINSLELGDSAVYFCASSQEDRGGYTFGSGTRLTVV.

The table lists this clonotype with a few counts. The CDR3 DNA reads TGTGCCAGTAACCCCCCGGGACGCCCTAAAAATCAGCCCCAGCATTTT. It encodes CASNPPGRPKNQPQHF. This chain uses TRBV19 with TRBJ1-5, with D possibly being TRBD1 (5 bases). Looked up from germline, CDR1 is LNHDA and CDR2 is SQIVND (reference sequence). V was pared by 7 bases and J by 4 bases, with 20 bases between. The CDR3 length is 16 residues. Variable domain in full (rest from reference TRBV19 and TRBJ1-5): DGGITQSPKYLFRKEGQNVTLSCEQNLNHDAMYWYRQDPGQGLRLIYYSQIVNDFQKGDIAEGYSVSREKKESFPLTVTSAQKNPTAFYLCASNPPGRPKNQPQHFGDGTRLSIL.

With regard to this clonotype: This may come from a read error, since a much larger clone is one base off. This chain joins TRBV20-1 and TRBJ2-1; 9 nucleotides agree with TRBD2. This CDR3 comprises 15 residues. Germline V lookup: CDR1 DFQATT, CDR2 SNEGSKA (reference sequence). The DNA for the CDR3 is TGCAGTGCTGTAGTAGCGGGAGCGCCTTACAATGAGCAGTGCTTC. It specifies CSAVVAGAPYNEQCF.

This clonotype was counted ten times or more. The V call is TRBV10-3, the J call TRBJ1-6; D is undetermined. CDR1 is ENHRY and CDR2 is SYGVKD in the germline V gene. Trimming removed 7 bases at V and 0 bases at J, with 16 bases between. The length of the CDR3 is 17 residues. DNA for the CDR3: TGTGCCATCAAGGTCAGGTGGAAGAGCTCCTATAATTCACCCCTCCACTTT. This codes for CAIKVRWKSSYNSPLHF.

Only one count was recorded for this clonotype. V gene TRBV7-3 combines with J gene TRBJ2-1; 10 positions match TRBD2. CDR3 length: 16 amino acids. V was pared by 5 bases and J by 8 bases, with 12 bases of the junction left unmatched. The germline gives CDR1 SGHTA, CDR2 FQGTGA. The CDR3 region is CASSPSLAGGEDEQFF. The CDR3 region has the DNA TGTGCCAGCAGCCCTAGTTTAGCGGGAGGCGAGGATGAGCAGTTCTTC.

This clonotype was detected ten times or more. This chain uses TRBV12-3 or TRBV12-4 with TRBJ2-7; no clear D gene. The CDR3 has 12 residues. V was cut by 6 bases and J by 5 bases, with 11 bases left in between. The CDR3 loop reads CASSQSPHEQYF. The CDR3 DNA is TGTGCCAGCAGCCAATCCCCCCACGAGCAGTACTTC.

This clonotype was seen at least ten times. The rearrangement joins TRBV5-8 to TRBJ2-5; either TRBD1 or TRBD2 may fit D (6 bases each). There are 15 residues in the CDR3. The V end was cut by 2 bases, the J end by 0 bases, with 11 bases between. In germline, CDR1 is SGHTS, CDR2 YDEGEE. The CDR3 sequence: CASSFGGSYQETQYF. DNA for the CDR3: TGTGCCAGCAGCTTCGGGGGCTCGTACCAAGAGACCCAGTACTTC. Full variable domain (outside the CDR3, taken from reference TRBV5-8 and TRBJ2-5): EAGVTQSPTHLIKTRGQQATLRCSPISGHTSVYWYQQALGLGLQFLLWYDEGEERNRGNFPPRFSGRQFPNYSSELNVNALELEDSALYLCASSFGGSYQETQYFGPGTRLLVL.

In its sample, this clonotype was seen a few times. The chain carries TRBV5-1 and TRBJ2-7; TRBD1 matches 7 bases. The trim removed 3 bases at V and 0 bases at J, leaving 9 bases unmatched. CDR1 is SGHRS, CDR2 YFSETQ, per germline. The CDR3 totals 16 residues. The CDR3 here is CASSSTGTVFSYEQYF. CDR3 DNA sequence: TGCGCCAGCAGCTCGACCGGGACAGTTTTCTCCTACGAGCAGTACTTC.

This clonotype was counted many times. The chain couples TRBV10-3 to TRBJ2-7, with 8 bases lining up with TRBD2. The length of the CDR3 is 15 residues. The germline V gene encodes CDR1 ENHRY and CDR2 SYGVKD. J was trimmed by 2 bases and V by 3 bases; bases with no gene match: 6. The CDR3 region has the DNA TGTGCCATCAGTGATGGAGCGGGGGCTACCTACGAGCAGTACTTC. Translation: CAISDGAGATYEQYF.

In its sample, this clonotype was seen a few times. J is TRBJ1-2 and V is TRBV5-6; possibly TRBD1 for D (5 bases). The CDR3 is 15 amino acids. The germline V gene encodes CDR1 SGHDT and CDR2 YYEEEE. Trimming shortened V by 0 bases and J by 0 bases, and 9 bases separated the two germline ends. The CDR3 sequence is CASSLGTRANYGYTF. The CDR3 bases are TGTGCCAGCAGCTTGGGGACACGAGCTAACTATGGCTACACCTTC.

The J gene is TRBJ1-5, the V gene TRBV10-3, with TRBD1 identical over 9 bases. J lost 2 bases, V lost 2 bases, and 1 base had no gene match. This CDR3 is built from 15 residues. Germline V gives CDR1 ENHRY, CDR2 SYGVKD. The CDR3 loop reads CAISEGDRGNQPQHF. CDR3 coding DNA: TGTGCCATCAGTGAGGGGGACAGGGGCAATCAGCCCCAGCATTTT.

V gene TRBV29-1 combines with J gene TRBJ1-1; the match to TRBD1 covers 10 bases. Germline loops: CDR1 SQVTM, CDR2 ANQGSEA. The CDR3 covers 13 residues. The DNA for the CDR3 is TGCAGTTACGGGGGGACAGGGGAAACTGAAGCTTTCTTT. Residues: CSYGGTGETEAFF.

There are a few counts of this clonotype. The CDR3 here is CASSLVGLAGSEQYF. The CDR3 nucleotides read TGTGCCAGCAGTTTAGTGGGACTAGCGGGAAGCGAGCAGTACTTC. J is TRBJ2-7 and V is TRBV12-3 or TRBV12-4, with TRBD2 matching over 13 bases. There are 15 residues in the CDR3. V lost 1 base to trimming and J lost 6 bases; unmatched junction nucleotides: 3.

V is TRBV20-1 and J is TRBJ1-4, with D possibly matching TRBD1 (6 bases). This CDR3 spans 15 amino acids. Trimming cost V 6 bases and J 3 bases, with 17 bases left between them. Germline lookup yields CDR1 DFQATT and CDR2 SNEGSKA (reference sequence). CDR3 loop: CSARGQGRANEKLFF. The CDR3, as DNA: TGCAGTGCGAGGGGTCAGGGGAGGGCTAATGAAAAACTGTTTTTT.

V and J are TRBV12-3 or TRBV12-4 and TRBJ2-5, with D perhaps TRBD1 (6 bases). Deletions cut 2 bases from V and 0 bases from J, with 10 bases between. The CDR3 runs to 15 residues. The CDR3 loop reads CASSLQGWNQETQYF. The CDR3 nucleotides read TGTGCCAGCAGTTTACAGGGGTGGAACCAAGAGACCCAGTACTTC.

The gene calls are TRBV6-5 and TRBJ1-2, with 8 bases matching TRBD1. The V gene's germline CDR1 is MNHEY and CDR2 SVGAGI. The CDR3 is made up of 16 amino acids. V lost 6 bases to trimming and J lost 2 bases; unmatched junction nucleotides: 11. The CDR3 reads CASSKGTGQGNYGYTF. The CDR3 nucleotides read TGTGCCAGCAGCAAGGGTACCGGACAGGGCAACTATGGCTACACCTTC.

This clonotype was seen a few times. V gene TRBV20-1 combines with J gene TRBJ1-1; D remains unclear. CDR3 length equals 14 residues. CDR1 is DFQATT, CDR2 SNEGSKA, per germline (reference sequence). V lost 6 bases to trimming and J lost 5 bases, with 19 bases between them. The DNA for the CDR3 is TGCAGTGCGGACTCTCCGGGAAAGAAGACTGAAGCTTTCTTT. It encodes CSADSPGKKTEAFF.

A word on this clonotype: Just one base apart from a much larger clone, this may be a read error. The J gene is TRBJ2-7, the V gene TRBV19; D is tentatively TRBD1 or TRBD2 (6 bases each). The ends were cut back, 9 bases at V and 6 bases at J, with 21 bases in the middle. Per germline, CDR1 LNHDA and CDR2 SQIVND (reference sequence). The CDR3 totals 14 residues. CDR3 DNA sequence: TGTGCCAGCATCCCAAGGGGAGGAGGGGGCGAGCAGTACTTC. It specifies CASIPRGGGGEQYF.

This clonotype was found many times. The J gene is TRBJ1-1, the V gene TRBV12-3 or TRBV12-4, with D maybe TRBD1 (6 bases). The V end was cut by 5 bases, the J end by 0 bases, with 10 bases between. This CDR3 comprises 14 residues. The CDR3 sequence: CASSRTVMNTEAFF. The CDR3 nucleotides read TGTGCCAGCAGTCGGACAGTAATGAACACTGAAGCTTTCTTT.

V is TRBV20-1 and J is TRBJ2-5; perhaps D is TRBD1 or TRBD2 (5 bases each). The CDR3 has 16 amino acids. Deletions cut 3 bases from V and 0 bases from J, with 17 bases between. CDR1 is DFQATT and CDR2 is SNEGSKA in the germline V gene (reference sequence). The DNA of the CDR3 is TGCAGTGCTAGTCGTGTCGGGGCACCCTACCAAGAGACCCAGTACTTC. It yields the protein CSASRVGAPYQETQYF.